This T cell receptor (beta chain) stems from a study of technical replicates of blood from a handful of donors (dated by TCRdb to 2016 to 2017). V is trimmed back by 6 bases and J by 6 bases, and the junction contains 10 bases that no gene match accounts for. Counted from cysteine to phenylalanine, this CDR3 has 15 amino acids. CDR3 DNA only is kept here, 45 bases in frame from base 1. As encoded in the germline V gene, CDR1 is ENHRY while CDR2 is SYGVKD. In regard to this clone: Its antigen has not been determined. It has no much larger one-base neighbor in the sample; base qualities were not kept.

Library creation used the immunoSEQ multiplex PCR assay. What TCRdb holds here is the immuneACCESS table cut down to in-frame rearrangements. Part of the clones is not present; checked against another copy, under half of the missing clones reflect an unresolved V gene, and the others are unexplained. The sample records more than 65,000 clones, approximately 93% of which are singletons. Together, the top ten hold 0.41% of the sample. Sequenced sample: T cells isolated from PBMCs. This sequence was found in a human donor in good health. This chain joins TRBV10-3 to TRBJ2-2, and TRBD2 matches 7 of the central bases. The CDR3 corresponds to CAISSRLAGSGELFF. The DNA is TGTGCCATCAGCTCCCGACTAGCCGGTTCCGGGGAGCTGTTTTTT.